A single sample gave rise to the 8 T cell receptor beta chains below, sequenced in a study of human T cells and chemical hapten exposure. The sample's time point: patch test 2, 6 weeks after DPC sensitization. Treatment noted: therapeutic diphenylcyclopropenone sensitization with weekly scalp DPC. TCRdb reprocessed the RACE reads via MiXCR and lists one record per CDR3 protein. The data contain 360,000 or so distinct CDR3 sequences, about 6.9% of them singletons. The material sequenced was whole blood, taken in connection with sensitization to the hapten diphenylcyclopropenone (DPC). These receptors were taken from a woman aged 18-29 years with alopecia areata. Some clones in this sample may be carry-over from other donors' samples.

A few counts support this clonotype. The chain couples TRBV5-1 to TRBJ2-5; perhaps D is TRBD1 or TRBD2 (5 bases each). Per germline, CDR1 SGHRS and CDR2 YFSETQ. The V gene lost 3 bases and the J gene lost 4 bases, with 16 bases spanning the gap. The CDR3 runs to 15 residues. For the CDR3, the DNA is TGCGCCAGCAGCTCAAACCCTGGGGGAGCAGAGACCCAGTACTTC. It specifies CASSSNPGGAETQYF. The whole variable domain, filled in from reference TRBV5-1 and TRBJ2-5, reads KAGVTQTPRYLIKTRGQQVTLSCSPISGHRSVSWYQQTPGQGLQFLFEYFSETQRNKGNFPGRFSGRQFSNSRSEMNVSTLELGDSALYLCASSSNPGGAETQYFGPGTRLLVL.

This clonotype has a count of ten or more. The chain employs TRBV2 and TRBJ1-1; unclear D gene. Germline values: CDR1 SNHLY, CDR2 FYNNEI. There are 13 residues in the CDR3. The germline V and J ends were trimmed by 7 bases and 8 bases, with 17 bases remaining between them. The CDR3 reads CASNTGVTREAFF. In nucleotides, the CDR3 is TGTGCCAGCAATACCGGGGTCACGCGGGAAGCTTTCTTT.

This sequence joins TRBV5-1 and TRBJ2-5, with 10 bases aligning to TRBD1. From germline, CDR1 is SGHRS and CDR2 YFSETQ. This CDR3 contains 15 residues. V lost 0 bases and J lost 3; bases outside the gene matches: 2. CDR3 sequence: CASSLEGTGEETQYF. The DNA for the CDR3 is TGCGCCAGCAGCTTGGAGGGGACAGGGGAAGAGACCCAGTACTTC.

This clonotype was counted at least ten times. The V and J genes are TRBV5-6 and TRBJ2-5; 7 bases line up with TRBD2. With V trimmed by 1 base and J by 2 bases, 8 bases remained unmatched. The CDR3 length is 16 residues. CDR1 SGHDT and CDR2 YYEEEE come from the germline V gene. The CDR3 DNA is TGTGCCAGCAGCTTGCTTTCCGCGGGGGTACAAGAGACCCAGTACTTC. Translated: CASSLLSAGVQETQYF.

There are a few counts of this clonotype. CDR3 nucleotide sequence: TGTGCCAGCAGTCGGTCCTCGAACACCGGGGAGCTGTTTTTT. Protein product: CASSRSSNTGELFF. This chain links TRBV6-2 or TRBV6-3 with TRBJ2-2; D is unclear. Per the germline V gene, CDR1 is MNHEY and CDR2 is SVGEGT. V was shortened by 5 bases and J by 0 bases, with 7 bases between the two germline ends. The CDR3 is made up of 14 amino acids.

The gene calls are TRBV3-1 and TRBJ2-3; 9 positions match TRBD2. The CDR3 totals 17 residues. The J segment lost 7 bases and the V segment lost 0 bases, leaving 11 bases of the junction unmatched. The germline V gene has CDR1 LGHDT and CDR2 YNNKEL (reference sequence). The CDR3 nucleotides read TGTGCCAGCAGCCAAGACCGCCCAGCGGGGGGAGGGAATACGCAGTATTTT. Translating gives CASSQDRPAGGGNTQYF.

This clonotype was found many times. The CDR3 DNA is TGTGCCAGCAGCTTTAGTCGCTCTCTGAACACTGAAGCTTTCTTT. Its translation: CASSFSRSLNTEAFF. The rearrangement uses TRBV7-2 and TRBJ1-1, with D hard to call. CDR1 is SGHTA and CDR2 is FQGNSA in the germline V gene. The V end was cut by 3 bases, the J end by 0 bases, with 11 bases between. This CDR3 contains 15 residues.

This clonotype was counted a few times. The V call is TRBV5-1, the J call TRBJ2-2; the match to TRBD2 covers 11 bases. CDR3 length equals 16 residues. V dropped 1 base and J dropped 11; count of bases not matched to a gene: 10. The germline V gene encodes CDR1 SGHRS and CDR2 YFSETQ. CDR3 DNA: TGCGCCAGCAGCTTGTTTTCCGGGACTAGCGGTTCCGAGCTGTTTTTT. Residues: CASSLFSGTSGSELFF.